Presented here are 21 T cell receptor beta chains from one specimen sequenced in a study of vaccination effects on CD4 cells after COVID-19. Generated by immunoSEQ multiplex PCR, the TCRdb table keeps only in-frame clones and is missing some. The table includes fewer than 55,000 clones, approximately 82% detected once. The antigens of these receptors remain unknown. Following culture for approximately ten days, CD4+ T cells were isolated. PCR showed that the person got SARS-CoV-2 infection at some point between March and December 2020. Two doses of BNT162b2 or mRNA-1273 vaccine were administered to participants. The input for sequencing was CD4+ T cells from PBMCs cultured without peptide, taken after COVID-19 vaccination. All receptors come from a human donor who had a prior SARS-CoV-2 infection.

The table lists this clone with a count of one. The V and J genes are TRBV7-2 and TRBJ2-3; TRBD2 might be the D (7 bases). The CDR3 covers 15 residues. Germline loops: CDR1 SGHTA, CDR2 FQGNSA. V lost 4 bases and J lost 0, with 11 bases in between. The CDR3 DNA sequence: TGTGCCAGCAGCTACGGGGGGCCTAGCACAGATACGCAGTATTTT. Encoded protein: CASSYGGPSTDTQYF.

The chain uses TRBV24-1 and TRBJ2-1, with D possibly being TRBD1 or TRBD2 (5 bases each). In germline, CDR1 is KGHDR, CDR2 SFDVKD. This CDR3 spans 14 amino acids. V was pared by 8 bases and J by 0 bases, with 10 bases between. CDR3: CATNGGSSYNEQFF. CDR3 coding DNA: TGTGCCACCAATGGGGGAAGCTCCTACAATGAGCAGTTCTTC.

J is TRBJ1-1 and V is TRBV13; no definite D call. Germline V gene sequence: CDR1 PRHDT, CDR2 FYEKMQ (reference sequence). Between the trimmed V and J ends, which lost 1 base and 6 bases, there was a span of 9 bases. The CDR3 totals 13 residues. The CDR3 sequence: CASSLAFVAEAFF. The CDR3 DNA is TGTGCCAGCAGCTTAGCATTTGTCGCTGAAGCTTTCTTT. Using reference TRBV13 and TRBJ1-1 for the parts outside the CDR3, the full variable domain is AAGVIQSPRHLIKEKRETATLKCYPIPRHDTVYWYQQGPGQDPQFLISFYEKMQSDKGSIPDRFSAQQFSDYHSELNMSSLELGDSALYFCASSLAFVAEAFFGQGTRLTVV.

Only one count was recorded for this clone. The genes are TRBV5-6 and TRBJ1-5; D gene uncertain. The germline CDR1 and CDR2 sequences are SGHDT and YYEEEE. V lost 0 bases, J lost 12 bases, and 16 bases lay in between. The CDR3 contains 14 residues. The CDR3 loop is CASSLGVWQEGQHF. CDR3 in DNA: TGTGCCAGCAGCTTGGGCGTTTGGCAGGAAGGCCAGCATTTT.

The rearrangement links TRBV5-1 to TRBJ2-3; D unresolved. Germline assignment: CDR1 SGHRS and CDR2 YFSETQ. V shed 3 bases and J shed 5 bases, with 4 bases lying between them. This CDR3 has 11 residues. The CDR3 is CASSYQDTQYF. Written as DNA, the CDR3 is TGCGCCAGCAGCTACCAAGATACGCAGTATTTT.

J is TRBJ2-1 and V is TRBV9, with TRBD2 identical over 9 bases. Germline CDR1 and CDR2: SGDLS and YYNGEE. After removal of 4 bases from V and 1 base from J, the junction contained 6 bases not matched to a gene. This CDR3 spans 16 amino acids. Written as DNA, the CDR3 is TGTGCCAGCAGCCCAAGAAGCGGGAGGTCCTACAATGAGCAGTTCTTC. As protein: CASSPRSGRSYNEQFF.

There are a few counts of this clone. The chain couples TRBV18 to TRBJ2-3; no clear D. Trimming cost V 0 bases and J 7 bases, with 8 bases left between them. The CDR3 has 13 amino acids. Germline loops: CDR1 KGHSH, CDR2 LQKENI. The chain's CDR3 is CASSPPNGYTQYF. CDR3 DNA sequence: TGTGCCAGCTCACCACCGAATGGGTATACGCAGTATTTT.

V usage is TRBV4-1 and J usage is TRBJ1-3; 7 bases agree with TRBD1. There are 16 residues in the CDR3. Losses at the gene ends were 4 bases for V and 3 bases for J; bases not matched to a gene: 9. Per germline, CDR1 MGHRA and CDR2 YSYEKL. CDR3 DNA sequence: TGCGCCAGCAGCCTCTTCCCCGACAGGGATGGAAACACCATATATTTT. Translation: CASSLFPDRDGNTIYF.

The V call is TRBV5-6, the J call TRBJ2-3, with TRBD1 matching over 9 bases. Per the germline V gene, CDR1 is SGHDT and CDR2 is YYEEEE. The J segment lost 5 bases and the V segment lost 4 bases, leaving 5 bases of the junction unmatched. The CDR3 runs 14 residues. CDR3 nucleotide sequence: TGTGCCAGCAGCGCGGGACAGGGCGTAGATACGCAGTATTTT. Amino acids: CASSAGQGVDTQYF. The whole variable domain, remainder taken from reference TRBV5-6 and TRBJ2-3, is DAGVTQSPTHLIKTRGQQVTLRCSPKSGHDTVSWYQQALGQGPQFIFQYYEEEERQRGNFPDRFSGHQFPNYSSELNVNALLLGDSALYLCASSAGQGVDTQYFGPGTRLTVL.

V usage is TRBV19 and J usage is TRBJ1-1; D may be TRBD1 (5 bases). V was cut by 6 bases and J by 5 bases, with 13 bases left in between. The germline gives CDR1 LNHDA, CDR2 SQIVND (reference sequence). The CDR3 has 13 amino acids. The chain's CDR3 is CASSIQGYTEAFF. Written as DNA, the CDR3 is TGTGCCAGTAGCATCCAGGGTTATACTGAAGCTTTCTTT.

The chain links TRBV12-5 to TRBJ1-2; the D gene is possibly TRBD1 (5 bases). This CDR3 region has 15 residues. V lost 3 bases to trimming and J lost 8 bases, with 19 bases between them. CDR1 is LGHNT and CDR2 is FRNRAP in the germline V gene. CDR3 bases: TGTGCTAGTGGTTTCTTAGGGACTCCTGAACGCGGCTACACCTTC. Translated, it gives CASGFLGTPERGYTF.

V gene TRBV2 combines with J gene TRBJ1-5; 8 bases are shared with TRBD1. Germline V lookup: CDR1 SNHLY, CDR2 FYNNEI. The ends lost 4 bases at V and 4 bases at J; junction bases unmatched: 3. The CDR3 has 14 residues. CDR3 in DNA: TGTGCCAGCAGTGGACAGGGGTGGAATCAGCCCCAGCATTTT. This codes for CASSGQGWNQPQHF.

This clone appeared a few times. This sequence joins TRBV2 and TRBJ1-1, with unresolved D. V lost 6 bases and J 2 bases, leaving 13 bases between the germline ends. The CDR3 length is 14 residues. Germline values: CDR1 SNHLY, CDR2 FYNNEI. CDR3: CASSPDIHNTEAFF. The DNA of the CDR3 is TGTGCCAGCAGCCCAGACATACATAACACTGAAGCTTTCTTT.

This clone appeared a single time. The gene calls are TRBV7-9 and TRBJ1-4; 8 bases line up with TRBD1. CDR3 size: 14 residues. Germline CDR1 and CDR2: SEHNR and FQNEAQ (reference sequence). Unmatched junction bases numbered 5, after V lost 3 bases and J lost 8 bases. The CDR3 loop reads CASSFQQGGEKLFF. The CDR3 region has the DNA TGTGCCAGCAGCTTCCAACAGGGGGGGGAAAAACTGTTTTTT.

The chain combines TRBV6-5 with TRBJ2-5; TRBD1 or TRBD2 may be the D gene (5 bases each). Trimming took 0 bases from V and 4 from J, leaving 12 bases between them. The CDR3 is made up of 15 amino acids. Germline assignment: CDR1 MNHEY and CDR2 SVGAGI. The CDR3 reads CASSYSRRAGETQYF. The CDR3 coding sequence is TGTGCCAGCAGTTACTCCCGCAGGGCGGGAGAGACCCAGTACTTC.

This clone was counted between two and nine times. This sequence joins TRBV4-2 and TRBJ2-7; D is unclear. The CDR3 is 12 residues long. Germline V gene data show CDR1 as LGHNA and CDR2 as YNFKEQ. V lost 6 bases to trimming and J lost 4 bases, with 10 bases between them. CDR3 region: CASRPRFYEQYF. The CDR3 region has the DNA TGTGCCAGCAGACCTCGATTTTACGAGCAGTACTTC.

V usage is TRBV18 and J usage is TRBJ2-7, with a possible D match to TRBD1 (5 bases). Germline CDR1 is KGHSH and CDR2 is LQKENI. The germline V and J ends were trimmed by 3 bases and 5 bases, with 11 bases remaining between them. The CDR3 covers 13 residues. The CDR3: CASSPTTGNEQYF. CDR3 in DNA: TGTGCCAGCTCACCCACAACAGGTAACGAGCAGTACTTC.

In this sample, this clone turned up a few times. This rearrangement joins TRBV7-9 to TRBJ1-5, with a weak D call TRBD1 (6 bases). In germline, CDR1 is SEHNR, CDR2 FQNEAQ (reference sequence). V was pared by 4 bases and J by 2 bases, with 9 bases between. This CDR3 spans 14 amino acids. The CDR3 region is CASSSTGGNQPQHF. The CDR3 region has the DNA TGTGCCAGCAGCTCGACAGGCGGCAATCAGCCCCAGCATTTT.

The chain links TRBV11-2 to TRBJ2-2; 9 nucleotides align to TRBD1. There are 16 residues in the CDR3. Germline CDR1 is SGHAT and CDR2 is FQNNGV. The V segment lost 4 bases and the J segment 4 bases; nucleotides outside the gene matches: 7. This chain's CDR3 is CASSWNRGLGTGELFF. CDR3 bases: TGTGCCAGCAGCTGGAACAGGGGGCTGGGCACCGGGGAGCTGTTTTTT.

Only a few counts were recorded for this clone. The J gene is TRBJ1-6, the V gene TRBV9, with D possibly TRBD1 on 5 matching bases. Between the trimmed V and J ends, which lost 0 bases and 5 bases, there was a span of 12 bases. Germline V gives CDR1 SGDLS, CDR2 YYNGEE. The CDR3 consists of 16 residues. In DNA form, the CDR3 reads TGTGCCAGCAGCGTAGAGAGGGGATTCGATAATTCACCCCTCCACTTT. Its protein is CASSVERGFDNSPLHF.

V usage is TRBV7-9 and J usage is TRBJ1-3; no firm D call. V dropped 1 base and J dropped 0 bases, with 13 bases sitting between them. The CDR3 is 17 amino acids. CDR1 and CDR2 (germline): SEHNR, FQNEAQ (reference sequence). In DNA form, the CDR3 reads TGTGCCAGCAGCTTAGTGTACTTACCCAACTCTGGAAACACCATATATTTT. This codes for CASSLVYLPNSGNTIYF.